This T cell receptor beta chain was identified in a study of identical twins. Notes on the study in general: In zero-insertion analyses, partial confounding could arise from invariant MAIT and iNKT cells.

This clonotype appeared many times. Its target is unknown. Germline V gene lookup returns CDR1 SQVTM and CDR2 ANQGSEA. V lost 4 bases and J lost 5; bases outside the gene matches: 8. There are 15 residues in the CDR3. A universal primer site was incorporated via template switching, and the cDNA contained unique molecular identifiers. TCRdb fed the 5' RACE reads into MiXCR, producing one record per CDR3 protein. This repertoire shows hundreds of thousands of distinct CDR3 sequences, roughly 6% found once; its top ten account for roughly 2%. Sequenced material: naive T cells sorted from blood. The sequence came from a man in his late teens or twenties in good health. The rearrangement links TRBV29-1 to TRBJ2-1; 10 nucleotides match TRBD2. The CDR3 bases are TGCAGCGTTGTGTCTGCTAGCGGGAGAAACAATGAGCAGTTCTTC. Its translation: CSVVSASGRNNEQFF.